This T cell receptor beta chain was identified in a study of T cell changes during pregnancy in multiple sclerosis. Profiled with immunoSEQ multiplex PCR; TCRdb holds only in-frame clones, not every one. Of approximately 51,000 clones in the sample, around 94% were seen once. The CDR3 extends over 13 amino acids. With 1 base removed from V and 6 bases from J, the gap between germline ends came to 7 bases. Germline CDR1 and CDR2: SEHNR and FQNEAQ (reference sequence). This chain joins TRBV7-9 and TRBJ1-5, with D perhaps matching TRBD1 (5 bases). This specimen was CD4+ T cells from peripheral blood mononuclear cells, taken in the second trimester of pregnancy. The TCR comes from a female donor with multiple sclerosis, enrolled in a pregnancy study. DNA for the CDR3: TGTGCCAGCAGCTTAGAGGGGCTTCAGCCCCAGCATTTT. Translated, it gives CASSLEGLQPQHF.